The clone carrying this T cell receptor beta chain was recorded once. Its antigen is as yet unknown. Treatment in this sample: roughly 18 received Ad26.COV2.S at low or high dose, single or two shots; about 5 received placebo; per-sample allocation not given. Collection of the samples took place on day 63 after the first injection of vaccine or placebo. The data derive from a study of Ad26.COV2.S vaccination and SARS-CoV-2 variants. The wider study: Doses of Ad26.COV2.S were injected into muscle once or twice, 56 days apart. Study observations and caveats: From the TCR breadth and depth analyses, total T cell responses may have been underestimated. Researchers reported similar non-spike TCR breadth in vaccine and placebo recipients.

The method was immunoSEQ multiplex PCR; TCRdb's version includes in-frame clones alone and lacks a portion of them. The table shows 510,000 or so clones, with around nine tenths occurring only once. The sample consisted of peripheral blood, taken in a trial of Ad26.COV2.S vaccine versus placebo. This receptor was obtained from a person between 18 and 59 years old who received the Ad26.COV2.S COVID-19 vaccine or a placebo.

CDR3 in DNA: TGTGCCAGTAGTATCGCGGCTAGCCGCCTTAGAGAGCAGTACTTC. Protein product: CASSIAASRLREQYF. V usage is TRBV19 and J usage is TRBJ2-7; a possible D gene is TRBD2 (5 bases). Germline loops: CDR1 LNHDA, CDR2 SQIVND (reference sequence). The CDR3 length is 15 residues. With 3 bases removed from V and 7 bases from J, the gap between germline ends came to 19 bases.